This TCR beta chain was found in a study of beta chain features in type 1 diabetes. Study background: Patients shared similar age, gender and cell yields with healthy donors.

Reverse transcribing all isolated RNA meant expressed TCRB transcripts were sequenced. This table comes from immunoSEQ multiplex PCR, and its TCRdb copy is limited to in-frame clones, with some not included. This table has fewer than 900,000 clones, roughly 15% appearing once. General study points: Resolution of whether HLA type affects TCRB rearrangement was not achieved here.

The V end was cut by 7 bases, the J end by 7 bases, with 16 bases between. CDR1 SNHLY and CDR2 FYNNEI come from the germline V gene. The CDR3 contains 13 residues. A CD45RO/CCR7/CD25/CD127/CD95/CD27 panel sorted naive, central memory, regulatory and stem cell-like memory CD4+ cells. This clone was picked up a small number of times. Its matching antigen is unknown. The clonotype comes from a woman between 18 and 30 years old in good health. The sequencing sample was made of naive CD4+ T cells from blood. The chain couples TRBV2 to TRBJ2-5; D is uncertain. The CDR3 DNA sequence: TGTGCCAGCATGCTGTCTGGCCTCGGGACCCAGTACTTC. It translates to CASMLSGLGTQYF.